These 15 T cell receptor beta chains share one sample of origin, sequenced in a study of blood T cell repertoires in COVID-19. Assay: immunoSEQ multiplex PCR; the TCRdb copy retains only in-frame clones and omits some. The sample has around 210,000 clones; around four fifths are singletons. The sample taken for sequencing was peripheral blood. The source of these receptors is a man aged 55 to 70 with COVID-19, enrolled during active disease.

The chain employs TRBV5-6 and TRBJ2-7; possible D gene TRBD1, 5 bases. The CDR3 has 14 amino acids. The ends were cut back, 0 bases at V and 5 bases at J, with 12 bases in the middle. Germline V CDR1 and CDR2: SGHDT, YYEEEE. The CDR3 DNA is TGTGCCAGCAGCTTGGACCCAACAGGCGACGAGCAGTACTTC. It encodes CASSLDPTGDEQYF. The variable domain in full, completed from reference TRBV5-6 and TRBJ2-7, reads DAGVTQSPTHLIKTRGQQVTLRCSPKSGHDTVSWYQQALGQGPQFIFQYYEEEERQRGNFPDRFSGHQFPNYSSELNVNALLLGDSALYLCASSLDPTGDEQYFGPGTRLTVT.

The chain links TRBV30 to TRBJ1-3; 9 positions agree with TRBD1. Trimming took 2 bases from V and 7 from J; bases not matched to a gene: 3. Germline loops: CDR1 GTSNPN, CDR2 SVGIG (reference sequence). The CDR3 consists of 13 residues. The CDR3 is CAWSPTGGNTIYF. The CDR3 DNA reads TGTGCCTGGAGTCCGACAGGGGGGAACACCATATATTTT.

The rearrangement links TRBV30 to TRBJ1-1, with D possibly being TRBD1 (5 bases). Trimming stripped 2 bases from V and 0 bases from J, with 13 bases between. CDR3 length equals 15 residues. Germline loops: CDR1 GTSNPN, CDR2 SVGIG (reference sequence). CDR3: CAWSSPGALNTEAFF. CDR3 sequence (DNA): TGTGCCTGGAGTTCACCTGGGGCTTTGAACACTGAAGCTTTCTTT.

In DNA form, the CDR3 reads TGTGCCAGCAGCGACAAATATAGCAATCAGCCCCAGCATTTT. Protein: CASSDKYSNQPQHF. The rearrangement links TRBV6-5 to TRBJ1-5; D remains ambiguous. The CDR3 spans 14 residues. Germline CDR1 and CDR2: MNHEY and SVGAGI. Deletions cut 6 bases from V and 0 bases from J, with 9 bases between.

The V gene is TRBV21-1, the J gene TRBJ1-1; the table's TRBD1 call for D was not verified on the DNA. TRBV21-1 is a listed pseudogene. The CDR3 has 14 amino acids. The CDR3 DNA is TGTGCCAGCATCCTCCGGGACAGGCGGGCTGAAGCTTTCTTT. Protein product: CASILRDRRAEAFF.

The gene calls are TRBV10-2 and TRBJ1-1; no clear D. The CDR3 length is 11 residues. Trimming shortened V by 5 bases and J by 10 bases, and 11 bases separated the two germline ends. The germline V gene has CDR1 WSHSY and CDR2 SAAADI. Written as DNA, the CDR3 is TGCGCCAGCAGTCAAGGAGGAATAGCTTTCTTT. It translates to CASSQGGIAFF.

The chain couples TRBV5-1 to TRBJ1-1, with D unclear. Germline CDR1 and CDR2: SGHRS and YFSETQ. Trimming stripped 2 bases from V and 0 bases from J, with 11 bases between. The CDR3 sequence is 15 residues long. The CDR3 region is CASSFFFGMNTEAFF. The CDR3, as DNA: TGCGCCAGCAGCTTTTTTTTCGGGATGAACACTGAAGCTTTCTTT.

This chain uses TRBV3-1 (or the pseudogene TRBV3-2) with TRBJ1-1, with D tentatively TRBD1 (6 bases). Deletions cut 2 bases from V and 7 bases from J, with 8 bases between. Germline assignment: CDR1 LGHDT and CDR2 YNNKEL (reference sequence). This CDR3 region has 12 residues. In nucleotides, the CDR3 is TGTGCCAGCAGCCAAAAGGGGGATGAAGCTTTCTTT. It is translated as CASSQKGDEAFF.

The CDR3 bases are TGCGCCAGCAGCTCGACTAGCGGTAACACCGGGGAGCTGTTTTTT. This gives the protein CASSSTSGNTGELFF. The V and J genes are TRBV5-1 and TRBJ2-2; 9 bases agree with TRBD2. V lost 3 bases to trimming and J lost 2 bases; unmatched junction nucleotides: 2. The CDR3 covers 15 residues. Germline V gives CDR1 SGHRS, CDR2 YFSETQ.

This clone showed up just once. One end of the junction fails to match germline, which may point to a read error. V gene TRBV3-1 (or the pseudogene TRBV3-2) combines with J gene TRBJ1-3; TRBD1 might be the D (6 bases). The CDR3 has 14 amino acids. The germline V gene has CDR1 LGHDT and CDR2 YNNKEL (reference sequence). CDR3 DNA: TGTGCCGGCAGCCAGCAGGGGTCCGGAAACACCATATATTTT. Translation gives CAGSQQGSGNTIYF.

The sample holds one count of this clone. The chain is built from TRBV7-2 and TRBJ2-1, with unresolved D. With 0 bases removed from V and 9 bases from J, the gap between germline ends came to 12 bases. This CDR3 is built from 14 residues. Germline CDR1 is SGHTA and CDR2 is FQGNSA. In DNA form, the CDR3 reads TGTGCCAGCAGCTTAGCGACCGGGTCCGGTGAGCAGTTCTTC. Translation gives CASSLATGSGEQFF.

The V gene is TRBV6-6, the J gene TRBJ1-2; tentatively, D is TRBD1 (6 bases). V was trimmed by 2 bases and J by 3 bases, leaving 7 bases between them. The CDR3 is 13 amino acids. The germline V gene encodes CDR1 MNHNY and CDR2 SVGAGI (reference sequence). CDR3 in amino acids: CASSYAGDYGYTF. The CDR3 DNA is TGTGCCAGCAGTTACGCAGGGGACTATGGCTACACCTTC.

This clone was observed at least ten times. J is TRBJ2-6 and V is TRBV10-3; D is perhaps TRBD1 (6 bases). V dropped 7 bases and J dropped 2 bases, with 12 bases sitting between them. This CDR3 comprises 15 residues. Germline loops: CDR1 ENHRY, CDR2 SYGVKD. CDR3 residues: CAITETGTGANVLTF. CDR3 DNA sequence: TGTGCCATCACAGAGACAGGAACTGGGGCCAACGTCCTGACTTTC.

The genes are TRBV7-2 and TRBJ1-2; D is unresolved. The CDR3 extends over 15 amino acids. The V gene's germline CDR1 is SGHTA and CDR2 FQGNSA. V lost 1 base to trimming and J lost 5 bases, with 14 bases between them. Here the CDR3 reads CASSLEAVPLYGYTF. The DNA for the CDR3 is TGTGCCAGCAGCTTAGAGGCGGTCCCCCTATATGGCTACACCTTC.

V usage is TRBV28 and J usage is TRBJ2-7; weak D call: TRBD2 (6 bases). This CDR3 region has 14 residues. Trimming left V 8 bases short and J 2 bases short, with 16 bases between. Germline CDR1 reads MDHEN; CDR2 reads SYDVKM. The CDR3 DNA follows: TGTGCCAGCCTTTCCGGGACTTCCCCCTACGAGCAGTACTTC. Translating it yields CASLSGTSPYEQYF.